The source of this TCR beta chain is a study of control samples from healthy donors and cancer patients. The assay was immunoSEQ multiplex PCR, and TCRdb's table has in-frame clones only and misses some. The sample carries some 87,000 clones, roughly 89% recorded once. The CDR3 has 16 residues. The V gene's germline CDR1 is SGHDT and CDR2 YYEEEE. Trimming took 3 bases from V and 2 from J; bases not matched to a gene: 9. This clone appeared a single time. This receptor was identified in a man aged 25 to 40 in good health. The gene calls are TRBV5-6 and TRBJ2-3; 7 nucleotides align to TRBD1. Material for sequencing was blood. The CDR3 DNA follows: TGTGCCAGCAGCTCGTGGGACAGTTACTTCACAGATACGCAGTATTTT. It is translated as CASSSWDSYFTDTQYF.